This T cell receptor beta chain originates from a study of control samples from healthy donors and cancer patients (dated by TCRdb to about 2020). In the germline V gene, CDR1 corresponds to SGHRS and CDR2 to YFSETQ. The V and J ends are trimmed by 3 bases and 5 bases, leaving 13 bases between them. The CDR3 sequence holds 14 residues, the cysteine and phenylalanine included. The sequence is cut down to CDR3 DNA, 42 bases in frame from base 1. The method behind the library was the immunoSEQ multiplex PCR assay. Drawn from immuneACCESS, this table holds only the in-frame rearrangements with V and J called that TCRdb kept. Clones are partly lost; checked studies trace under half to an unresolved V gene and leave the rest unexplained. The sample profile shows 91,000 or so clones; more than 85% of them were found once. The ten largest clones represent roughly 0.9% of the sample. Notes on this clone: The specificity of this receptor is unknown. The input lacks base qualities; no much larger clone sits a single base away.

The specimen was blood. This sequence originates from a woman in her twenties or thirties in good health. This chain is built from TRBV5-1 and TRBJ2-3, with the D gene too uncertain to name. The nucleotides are TGCGCCAGCAGCTCCGATTCCACGGGAGATACGCAGTATTTT. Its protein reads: CASSSDSTGDTQYF.